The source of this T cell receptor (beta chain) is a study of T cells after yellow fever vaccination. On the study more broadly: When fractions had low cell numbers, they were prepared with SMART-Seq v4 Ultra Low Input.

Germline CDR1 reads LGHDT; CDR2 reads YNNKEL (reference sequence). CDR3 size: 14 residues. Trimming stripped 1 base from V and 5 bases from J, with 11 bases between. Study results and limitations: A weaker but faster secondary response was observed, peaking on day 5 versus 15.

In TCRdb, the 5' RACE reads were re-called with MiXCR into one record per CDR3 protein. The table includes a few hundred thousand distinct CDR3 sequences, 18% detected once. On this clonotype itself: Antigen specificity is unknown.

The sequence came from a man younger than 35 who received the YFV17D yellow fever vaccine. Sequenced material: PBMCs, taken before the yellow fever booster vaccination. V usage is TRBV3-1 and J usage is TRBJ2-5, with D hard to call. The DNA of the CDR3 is TGTGCCAGCAGCCAAGTCTTCGTATCCGAGACCCAGTACTTC. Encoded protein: CASSQVFVSETQYF.